Following are 28 T cell receptor beta chains from one sample sequenced in a study of blood T cells in healthy people across ages (dated by TCRdb to about 2015). Library method: 5' RACE. Sequencing relied on an Illumina HiSeq 2500. A second PCR of 7 to 11 cycles was performed with a sample-barcoded 5' primer and a J-beta primer mix. TCRdb took the public reads, trimmed them with fastp at Q25, ran MiXCR for clone calling and kept in-frame beta chains. Each record represents a unique CDR3 protein, reported with the most common genes and DNA among its rows. This sample comprises approximately 820,000 distinct CDR3 sequences, 40% to 50% of them detected only once. The ten largest clonotypes hold under 20% of the sample. The specimen sequenced was blood. These receptors were collected from a man between 60 and 70 years old in good health.

The rearrangement links TRBV28 to TRBJ2-2; 12 nucleotides align to TRBD2. CDR1 is MDHEN, CDR2 SYDVKM, per germline. The CDR3 is made up of 17 amino acids. V was clipped by 5 bases and J by 1 base; unmatched bases: 5. CDR3 in DNA: TGTGCCAGCAGTCCCGGGGGACTAGCGGGGAACACCGGGGAGCTGTTTTTT. Translation gives CASSPGGLAGNTGELFF.

This chain connects TRBV12-3 or TRBV12-4 to TRBJ2-5; 10 nucleotides agree with TRBD2. The closer fit of TRBJ2-7 to the DNA end suggests the J call may be wrong. The CDR3 contains 14 residues. CDR3 loop: CASSSSGGRHEQYF. CDR3 nucleotides: TGTGCCAGCAGTTCTAGCGGGGGCCGCCACGAGCAGTACTTC.

The J gene is TRBJ2-7, the V gene TRBV2; no clear D gene. The V gene's germline CDR1 is SNHLY and CDR2 FYNNEI. This CDR3 has 14 amino acids. V lost 6 bases and J 1 base, leaving 13 bases between the germline ends. CDR3: CASSAAWQSYEQYF. The CDR3 DNA follows: TGTGCCAGCAGCGCCGCGTGGCAATCCTACGAGCAGTACTTC. Full variable domain (outside the CDR3, taken from reference TRBV2 and TRBJ2-7): EPEVTQTPSHQVTQMGQEVILRCVPISNHLYFYWYRQILGQKVEFLVSFYNNEISEKSEIFDDQFSVERPDGSNFTLKIRSTKLEDSAMYFCASSAAWQSYEQYFGPGTRLTVT.

This clonotype has at least ten counts. This chain uses TRBV2 with TRBJ1-2; tentative D call: TRBD1 (5 bases). Trimming removed 6 bases at V and 3 bases at J, with 11 bases between. The CDR3 contains 13 residues. The germline V gene has CDR1 SNHLY and CDR2 FYNNEI. The CDR3 spells CASRTGGYYGYTF. CDR3 coding DNA: TGTGCCAGCAGGACGGGGGGATACTATGGCTACACCTTC.

In this sample, this clonotype turned up many times. This chain links TRBV7-2 with TRBJ2-5, with TRBD1 identical over 8 bases. The CDR3 contains 13 residues. Germline lookup yields CDR1 SGHTA and CDR2 FQGNSA. J was trimmed by 4 bases and V by 5 bases; bases with no gene match: 3. CDR3 sequence: CASSRGQGETQYF. The CDR3 DNA is TGTGCCAGCAGCCGCGGACAGGGAGAGACCCAGTACTTC.

As concerns this clonotype: One base away lies a much larger clone, so this may be a sequencing read error. CDR3 amino acids: CASSLGDRDKETQYF. The CDR3 DNA reads TGTGCCAGCAGCTTAGGGGACAGGGACAAAGAGACCCAGTACTTC. This chain uses TRBV7-9 with TRBJ2-4, with 9 bases matching TRBD1. Near its end, the DNA agrees better with TRBJ2-5, so the J call may be wrong. Germline V gene sequence: CDR1 SEHNR, CDR2 FQNEAQ (reference sequence). The CDR3 covers 15 residues.

This clonotype was seen only a few times. The CDR3 spells CASSPPGEPKQYF. The CDR3 nucleotides are TGTGCCAGCAGTCCCCCCGGGGAGCCAAAGCAGTATTTT. The gene calls are TRBV6-5 and TRBJ2-3, with D maybe TRBD2 (5 bases). Germline CDR1 MNHEY, CDR2 SVGAGI. The CDR3 spans 13 residues. V lost 5 bases, J lost 11 bases, and 17 bases lay in between.

V is TRBV6-1 and J is TRBJ2-3, with TRBD2 matching over 10 bases. The CDR3 length is 16 residues. CDR1 MNHNS and CDR2 SASEGT come from the germline V gene. V was pared by 4 bases and J by 2 bases, with 6 bases of the junction left unmatched. CDR3 in DNA: TGTGCCAGCAGTGTCTTTAGCGGGGGGCTCACAGATACGCAGTATTTT. This gives the protein CASSVFSGGLTDTQYF.

This clonotype was counted between two and nine times. The chain has TRBV11-2 and TRBJ1-6; D is unresolved. Trimming removed 0 bases at V and 7 bases at J, with 10 bases between. The CDR3 contains 15 residues. The germline V gene has CDR1 SGHAT and CDR2 FQNNGV. DNA for the CDR3: TGTGCCAGCAGCTTAGAGCGGGTAGCAAATTCACCCCTCCACTTT. It is translated as CASSLERVANSPLHF.

The rearrangement uses TRBV2 and TRBJ1-5; D is undetermined. The CDR3 runs to 13 residues. Germline V lookup: CDR1 SNHLY, CDR2 FYNNEI. Here the CDR3 reads CACPPGGDQPQHF. CDR3 sequence (DNA): TGTGCGTGCCCCCCGGGAGGAGATCAGCCCCAGCATTTT.

The table lists this clonotype with many counts. This chain joins TRBV10-3 and TRBJ2-7; 10 bases map to TRBD1. The V and J ends lost 4 bases and 0 bases, in that order; junction bases with no gene match: 3. Germline V gene sequence: CDR1 ENHRY, CDR2 SYGVKD. The CDR3 has 15 residues. The CDR3 nucleotides read TGTGCCATCAGTGGGAGGACAGGGGGCTCCTACGAGCAGTACTTC. It encodes CAISGRTGGSYEQYF.

V usage is TRBV5-1 and J usage is TRBJ1-1; D is uncertain. V lost 0 bases and J lost 3, with 9 bases in between. There are 14 residues in the CDR3. Germline CDR1 SGHRS, CDR2 YFSETQ. The CDR3 DNA reads TGCGCCAGCAGCTTGGTTCCTGGGGACACTGAAGCTTTCTTT. Protein product: CASSLVPGDTEAFF. The whole variable domain, remainder taken from reference TRBV5-1 and TRBJ1-1, is KAGVTQTPRYLIKTRGQQVTLSCSPISGHRSVSWYQQTPGQGLQFLFEYFSETQRNKGNFPGRFSGRQFSNSRSEMNVSTLELGDSALYLCASSLVPGDTEAFFGQGTRLTVV.

The chain combines TRBV15 with TRBJ2-1; D is undetermined. The V gene lost 1 base and the J gene lost 8 bases, with 15 bases spanning the gap. The germline V gene has CDR1 LNHNV and CDR2 YYDKDF (reference sequence). The CDR3 is made up of 15 amino acids. The CDR3 here is CATSRVQLSGYEQFF. The CDR3 region has the DNA TGTGCCACCAGCAGAGTACAGCTCTCGGGCTATGAGCAGTTCTTC.

For this clonotype: This may stem from a read error, because a much larger clone lies one nucleotide away. The rearrangement uses TRBV25-1 and TRBJ1-2; 8 positions match TRBD1. Germline-derived CDR1 and CDR2 are MGHDK and SYGVNS. This CDR3 comprises 12 residues. V gave up 6 bases and J gave up 7 bases; unmatched junction bases: 4. In DNA, the CDR3 is TGTGCCAGCAGGGAACAGGGGGGTGGCTACACCTTC. Translated, it gives CASREQGGGYTF.

This sequence joins TRBV12-3 or TRBV12-4 and TRBJ1-5, with 7 positions matching TRBD1. Germline trimming cut 6 bases from V and 2 bases from J; bases unmatched to any gene: 4. The CDR3 length is 14 residues. CDR3 sequence: CASSATGRNQPQHF. The CDR3 region has the DNA TGTGCCAGCAGCGCGACAGGGCGCAATCAGCCCCAGCATTTT.

This chain links TRBV20-1 with TRBJ1-5; 7 bases match TRBD1. V lost 1 base and J lost 3; bases outside the gene matches: 3. The CDR3 loop spans 14 amino acids. CDR1 is DFQATT, CDR2 SNEGSKA, per germline (reference sequence). The CDR3: CSARAGGINQPQHF. The CDR3 region has the DNA TGCAGTGCTAGAGCAGGGGGGATCAATCAGCCCCAGCATTTT.

This clonotype was counted once. J is TRBJ2-5 and V is TRBV6-5, with D possibly being TRBD2 (6 bases). The assigned J gene may be wrong: the sequence end matches TRBJ2-7 better. CDR3 length equals 14 residues. Germline CDR1 MNHEY, CDR2 SVGAGI. Here the CDR3 reads CASNQDGGQDEQYF. CDR3 nucleotides: TGTGCCAGCAACCAAGACGGAGGGCAGGACGAGCAGTACTTC.

V is TRBV5-6 and J is TRBJ2-5, with TRBD2 matching over 8 bases. The closer fit of TRBJ2-7 to the DNA end suggests the J call may be wrong. CDR3 size: 15 residues. Germline V gene sequence: CDR1 SGHDT, CDR2 YYEEEE. The CDR3 DNA reads as TGTGCCAGCAGCTCCGGGGGGGGGAACCACTACGAGCAGTACTTC. It is translated as CASSSGGGNHYEQYF.

This clonotype was counted at least ten times. The chain uses TRBV5-1 and TRBJ2-5; no clear D gene. The V end was cut by 2 bases, the J end by 2 bases, with 10 bases between. Germline CDR1 SGHRS, CDR2 YFSETQ. The CDR3 spans 14 residues. This CDR3 is CASSFQPQQETQYF. For the CDR3, the DNA is TGCGCCAGCAGCTTCCAGCCTCAACAAGAGACCCAGTACTTC.

This chain connects TRBV12-3 or TRBV12-4 to TRBJ2-1; TRBD1 is a possible D gene (6 bases). V lost 6 bases to trimming and J lost 7 bases, with 16 bases between them. This CDR3 region has 14 residues. The CDR3 DNA reads as TGTGCCAGCAGCCCATGGGACATTGCGAATGAGCAGTTCTTC. This translates into CASSPWDIANEQFF.

This clonotype was counted ten times or more. A single base separates this from a much larger clone, so it may be a read error. CDR3 coding DNA: TGTGCCAGCAGTGTAACCGGGACAGGATTCGTCCTGACTTTC. It translates to CASSVTGTGFVLTF. The V and J genes are TRBV12-3 or TRBV12-4 and TRBJ2-6; TRBD1 matches 8 bases. J lost 12 bases, V lost 5 bases, and 9 bases had no gene match. The CDR3 has 14 residues.

CDR3 in amino acids: CASSTGAGTGNQPQHF. The CDR3, as DNA: TGTGCCAGCAGTACGGGGGCCGGGACAGGCAATCAGCCCCAGCATTTT. The rearrangement links TRBV6-2 or TRBV6-3 to TRBJ1-5; 7 bases map to TRBD1. V shed 5 bases, J shed 2 bases, and the junction held 9 bases outside the gene matches. Germline CDR1 and CDR2: MNHEY and SVGEGT. CDR3 size: 16 residues.

This clonotype was detected a few times. The gene calls are TRBV11-3 and TRBJ2-7, with a possible D match to TRBD1 (5 bases). The CDR3 totals 16 residues. The V gene lost 0 bases and the J gene lost 0 bases, with 12 bases spanning the gap. Germline assignment: CDR1 SGHNT and CDR2 YENEEA. CDR3 in DNA: TGTGCCAGCAGCTTAGAAGGGCAGGGCCACTCCTACGAGCAGTACTTC. The encoded protein is CASSLEGQGHSYEQYF.

V gene TRBV12-3 or TRBV12-4 combines with J gene TRBJ1-5; D gene uncertain. CDR3 size: 11 residues. The V end lost 8 bases, the J end lost 4 bases, and 6 bases lay between the germline ends. The CDR3 DNA is TGTGCCAGCGGCACAAATCAGCCCCAGCATTTT. As protein: CASGTNQPQHF.

This rearrangement joins TRBV7-2 to TRBJ1-5, with a tentative D call TRBD1 (5 bases). The germline V gene encodes CDR1 SGHTA and CDR2 FQGNSA. Trimming stripped 5 bases from V and 7 bases from J, with 15 bases between. The CDR3 length is 14 residues. Here the CDR3 DNA reads TGTGCCAGCAGCGCAGACAGAACGTACCAGCCCCAGCATTTT. The encoded protein is CASSADRTYQPQHF.

This clonotype has a handful of counts. The gene calls are TRBV3-1 and TRBJ2-2, with unresolved D. Trimming left V 3 bases short and J 6 bases short, with 11 bases between. The germline V gene has CDR1 LGHDT and CDR2 YNNKEL (reference sequence). CDR3 length equals 14 residues. Here the CDR3 DNA reads TGTGCCAGCAGCCACTGGGATGGCGCCGGGGAGCTGTTTTTT. Protein sequence: CASSHWDGAGELFF.

The chain employs TRBV29-1 and TRBJ2-1; 7 bases align to TRBD1. The CDR3 contains 13 residues. The germline V gene has CDR1 SQVTM and CDR2 ANQGSEA. V shed 4 bases and J 4 bases; nucleotides not matched to a gene: 4. The CDR3 region has the DNA TGCAGCGTTGCCACGGGACAGTACAATGAGCAGTTCTTC. Amino acids: CSVATGQYNEQFF.

The CDR3 here is CAWSGSDNEQFF. CDR3 bases: TGTGCCTGGAGTGGATCTGACAATGAGCAGTTCTTC. V gene TRBV30 combines with J gene TRBJ2-1, with D uncertain. V was trimmed by 1 base and J by 5 bases, leaving 6 bases between them. This CDR3 spans 12 amino acids. Germline-derived CDR1 and CDR2 are GTSNPN and SVGIG (reference sequence).